These 7 T cell receptor beta chains originate from one sample sequenced in a study of cytomegalovirus exposure and HLA in healthy donors. Produced via immunoSEQ multiplex PCR; TCRdb's table is partial and in-frame only. The table has approximately 200,000 clones, just over 85% seen once. The specimen sequenced was PBMCs. All receptors derive from a woman between 18 and 29 years old in good health and CMV-seronegative.

This clone was recorded a few times. The chain combines TRBV27 with TRBJ1-2; 8 nucleotides match TRBD1. With V trimmed by 6 bases and J by 4 bases, 13 bases remained unmatched. The CDR3 is made up of 16 amino acids. Germline loops: CDR1 MNHEY, CDR2 SMNVEV (reference sequence). The CDR3 sequence is CASSLEAGTGPYGYTF. The CDR3 DNA sequence: TGTGCCAGCAGCCTAGAAGCCGGGACAGGTCCCTATGGCTACACCTTC.

This clone was recorded once. The chain is built from TRBV6-5 and TRBJ2-4; no firm D call. Germline assignment: CDR1 MNHEY and CDR2 SVGAGI. The CDR3 is 13 residues long. The V end was cut by 5 bases, the J end by 7 bases, with 12 bases between. The chain's CDR3 is CASSEVVGNIQYF. CDR3 sequence (DNA): TGTGCCAGCAGTGAGGTGGTTGGGAACATTCAGTACTTC.

The genes are TRBV6-1 and TRBJ1-1; D is ambiguous. The V end lost 6 bases, the J end lost 0 bases, and 8 bases lay between the germline ends. Per germline, CDR1 MNHNS and CDR2 SASEGT. The CDR3 is 13 residues long. Here the CDR3 reads CASRVTMNTEAFF. The CDR3 DNA reads TGTGCCAGCAGAGTAACTATGAACACTGAAGCTTTCTTT.

The CDR3, as DNA: TGTGCCAGCAGTGAGGAATCGGGCCGGGGGGCAGAGACCCAGTACTTC. Protein product: CASSEESGRGAETQYF. This chain links TRBV6-1 with TRBJ2-5; D possibly corresponds to TRBD2 (7 bases). V lost 3 bases and J lost 4, with 18 bases in between. The length of the CDR3 is 16 residues. Germline values: CDR1 MNHNS, CDR2 SASEGT.

This clone was counted many times. The chain is built from TRBV6-1 and TRBJ2-3; 11 bases are shared with TRBD2. Germline CDR1 is MNHNS and CDR2 is SASEGT. Trimming took 2 bases from V and 4 from J; bases not matched to a gene: 2. This CDR3 spans 15 amino acids. The CDR3 region has the DNA TGTGCCAGCAGTGAAATAGCGGGAGGGCCAGATACGCAGTATTTT. Translation gives CASSEIAGGPDTQYF.

The V gene is TRBV11-2, the J gene TRBJ2-2; D remains unclear. Trimming removed 5 bases at V and 5 bases at J, with 18 bases between. Germline V gene sequence: CDR1 SGHAT, CDR2 FQNNGV. CDR3 length equals 16 residues. Written as DNA, the CDR3 is TGTGCCAGCAGCACCTACAAGGAGTTTGGGACCGGGGAGCTGTTTTTT. It yields the protein CASSTYKEFGTGELFF.

This sequence joins TRBV5-4 and TRBJ2-3; 16 bases align to TRBD2. V lost 3 bases, J lost 0 bases, and 4 bases stayed unmatched. From germline, CDR1 is SGHNT and CDR2 YYREEE (reference sequence). The CDR3 length is 18 residues. CDR3 residues: CASSSGLAGGRSTDTQYF. Here the CDR3 DNA reads TGTGCCAGCAGCTCGGGACTAGCGGGAGGGCGGAGCACAGATACGCAGTATTTT.